The clone carrying this TCR beta chain came up once. From blood CD8+ and CD4+ T cells, TCR beta sequences were generated. An input of 0.5 to 1 ug of RNA was subjected to reverse transcription using random hexamers. Amplification of TCR beta CDR3 was carried out by immunoSEQ multiplex PCR, which covered 54 Vbeta and 13 Jbeta segments. MiXCR, run by TCRdb on the immunoSEQ multiplex PCR reads, gives a single entry per CDR3 protein. Of under 200,000 distinct CDR3 sequences listed, around 90% are singletons. This entry comes from a study of CD8 T cells in Susac syndrome. The source is a human donor with Susac syndrome. What was sequenced was CD4+ T cells from PBMCs.

The CDR3 here is CASSQTGFYEQYF. CDR3 nucleotides: TGTGCCAGCAGCCAGACCGGATTCTACGAGCAGTACTTC. The V call is TRBV3-1, the J call TRBJ2-7; D unclear. V lost 3 bases to trimming and J lost 3 bases, with 9 bases between them. The CDR3 is 13 residues long. CDR1 and CDR2 (germline): LGHDT, YNNKEL (reference sequence).